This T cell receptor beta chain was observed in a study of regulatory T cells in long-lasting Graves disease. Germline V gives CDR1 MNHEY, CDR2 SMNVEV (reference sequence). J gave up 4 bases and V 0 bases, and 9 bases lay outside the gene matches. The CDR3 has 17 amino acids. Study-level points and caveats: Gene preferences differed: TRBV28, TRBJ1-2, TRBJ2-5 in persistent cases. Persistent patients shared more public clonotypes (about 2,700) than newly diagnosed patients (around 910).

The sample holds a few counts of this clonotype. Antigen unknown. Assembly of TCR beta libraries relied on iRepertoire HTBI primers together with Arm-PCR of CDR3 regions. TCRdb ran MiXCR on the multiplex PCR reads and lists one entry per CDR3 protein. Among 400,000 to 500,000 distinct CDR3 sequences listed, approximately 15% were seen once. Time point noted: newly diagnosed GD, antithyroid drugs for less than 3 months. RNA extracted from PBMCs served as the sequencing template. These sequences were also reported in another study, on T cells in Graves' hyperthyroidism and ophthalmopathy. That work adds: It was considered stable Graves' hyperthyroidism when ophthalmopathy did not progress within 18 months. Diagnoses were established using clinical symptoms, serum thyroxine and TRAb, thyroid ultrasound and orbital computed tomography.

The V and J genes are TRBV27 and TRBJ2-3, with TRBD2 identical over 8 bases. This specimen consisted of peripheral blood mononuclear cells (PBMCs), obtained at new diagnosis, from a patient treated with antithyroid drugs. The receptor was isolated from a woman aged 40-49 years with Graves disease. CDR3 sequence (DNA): TGTGCCAGCAGTTTATCTTTCGGGAGGGCAGTCGCAGATACGCAGTATTTT. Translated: CASSLSFGRAVADTQYF.